A single sample gave rise to the 30 T cell receptor beta chains below, sequenced in a study of T cells in lung cancer brain metastases. The assay was immunoSEQ multiplex PCR, and TCRdb's table has in-frame clones only and misses some. Of around 3,000 clones in the sample, 65% to 90% were seen once. What was sequenced was tumor tissue from the primary lung tumor. The origin of the receptors is a woman aged 60 to 75 with non-small cell lung cancer.

The chain has TRBV5-1 and TRBJ1-6, with a weak D call TRBD1 (6 bases). Germline loops: CDR1 SGHRS, CDR2 YFSETQ. The CDR3 is made up of 17 amino acids. Trimming shortened V by 4 bases and J by 0 bases, and 14 bases separated the two germline ends. Here the CDR3 DNA reads TGCGCCAGCAGCCATGGACAGTCCAGCTCCTATAATTCACCCCTCCACTTT. Amino acid sequence: CASSHGQSSSYNSPLHF.

The chain couples TRBV11-1 to TRBJ2-1; 7 positions match TRBD2. Germline V CDR1 and CDR2: SGHAT, FQDESV (reference sequence). V shed 4 bases, J shed 3 bases, and the junction held 3 bases outside the gene matches. The CDR3 totals 14 residues. The CDR3 is CASSSRDYYNEQFF. DNA of the CDR3: TGTGCCAGCAGCTCCCGGGACTACTACAATGAGCAGTTCTTC.

The V gene is TRBV7-9, the J gene TRBJ1-1; perhaps TRBD1 as D (5 bases). The V end lost 3 bases, the J end lost 6 bases, and 14 bases lay between the germline ends. CDR1 and CDR2 from the germline V gene are SEHNR and FQNEAQ (reference sequence). The CDR3 has 14 amino acids. CDR3 sequence (DNA): TGTGCCAGCAGCTTCACCAGGGAAAGCGCTGAAGCTTTCTTT. The encoded protein is CASSFTRESAEAFF.

The rearrangement uses TRBV28 and TRBJ1-5, with TRBD1 matching over 7 bases. The CDR3 length is 14 residues. V shed 5 bases and J 7 bases; nucleotides not matched to a gene: 8. Germline V gene data show CDR1 as MDHEN and CDR2 as SYDVKM. The CDR3 coding sequence is TGTGCCAGCAGTCTCAGACAGGGTTCCCAGCCCCAGCATTTT. Amino acids: CASSLRQGSQPQHF.

About this clone itself: Germline is not matched at one junction end, which may reflect a read error. The J gene is TRBJ1-6, the V gene TRBV19, with 8 nucleotides matching TRBD1. Germline values: CDR1 LNHDA, CDR2 SQIVND (reference sequence). The CDR3 is 13 residues long. The CDR3 DNA follows: TGTACCAGTGGACAGGGAAGGGGTTCACCCCTCCACTTT. This encodes CTSGQGRGSPLHF. The variable domain in full, completed from reference TRBV19 and TRBJ1-6, reads DGGITQSPKYLFRKEGQNVTLSCEQNLNHDAMYWYRQDPGQGLRLIYYSQIVNDFQKGDIAEGYSVSREKKESFPLTVTSAQKNPTAFYLCTSGQGRGSPLHFGNGTRLTVT.

The rearrangement links TRBV19 to TRBJ1-3; TRBD1 matches at 7 bases. This CDR3 has 16 amino acids. J lost 4 bases, V lost 5 bases, and 11 bases had no gene match. Germline V gives CDR1 LNHDA, CDR2 SQIVND (reference sequence). CDR3 nucleotide sequence: TGTGCCAGTAGTTCGTACTGGGACAGCTCCGGAAACACCATATATTTT. Encoded protein: CASSSYWDSSGNTIYF.

The chain combines TRBV6-6 with TRBJ1-1, with a weak D call TRBD1 (6 bases). CDR3 length equals 12 residues. Germline V gene lookup returns CDR1 MNHNY and CDR2 SVGAGI (reference sequence). Trimming stripped 4 bases from V and 11 bases from J, with 14 bases between. The DNA of the CDR3 is TGTGCCAGCAGTTTTCTACAGGGTATCGCTTTCTTT. It codes for CASSFLQGIAFF.

This clone was seen only a few times. The gene calls are TRBV9 and TRBJ1-2, with D perhaps TRBD1 (6 bases). The CDR3 consists of 15 residues. Trimming pared 6 bases from V and 0 bases from J, leaving 15 bases between. CDR1 SGDLS and CDR2 YYNGEE come from the germline V gene. The CDR3 DNA reads TGTGCCAGCACCCAGGACAGAACCTCTAACTATGGCTACACCTTC. Translating gives CASTQDRTSNYGYTF.

The rearrangement links TRBV7-2 to TRBJ1-2; D is unclear. CDR1 is SGHTA, CDR2 FQGNSA, per germline. The CDR3 loop spans 13 amino acids. V dropped 4 bases and J dropped 8 bases, with 14 bases sitting between them. The DNA for the CDR3 is TGTGCCAGCAGCTCTTACCATCTCGAAGGCTACACCTTC. It codes for CASSSYHLEGYTF.

This rearrangement joins TRBV28 to TRBJ2-7, with a possible D match to TRBD2 (6 bases). V shed 2 bases and J shed 6 bases, with 8 bases lying between them. This CDR3 region has 12 residues. CDR1 is MDHEN, CDR2 SYDVKM, per germline. The CDR3 sequence is CASSLHGGEQYF. In DNA, the CDR3 is TGTGCCAGCAGTTTACACGGGGGCGAGCAGTACTTC.

The rearrangement joins TRBV18 to TRBJ1-1; D is uncertain. This CDR3 contains 15 residues. Trimming removed 3 bases at V and 4 bases at J, with 15 bases between. The V gene's germline CDR1 is KGHSH and CDR2 LQKENI. DNA for the CDR3: TGTGCCAGCTCACCTATCGGGGTTCGGATCACTGAAGCTTTCTTT. Its protein product is CASSPIGVRITEAFF.

The chain combines TRBV7-6 with TRBJ2-7; D might be TRBD1 or TRBD2, each matching 6 bases. Germline V CDR1 and CDR2: SGHVS, FNYEAQ. The CDR3 runs to 15 residues. V gave up 2 bases and J gave up 0 bases, with 11 bases separating them. This CDR3 reads CASSLTGALSYEQYF. CDR3 DNA sequence: TGTGCCAGCAGCTTAACGGGGGCCCTCTCCTACGAGCAGTACTTC. The variable domain in full, with the rest retrieved from reference TRBV7-6 and TRBJ2-7, is GAGVSQSPRYKVTKRGQDVALRCDPISGHVSLYWYRQALGQGPEFLTYFNYEAQQDKSGLPNDRFSAERPEGSISTLTIQRTEQRDSAMYRCASSLTGALSYEQYFGPGTRLTVT.

The chain links TRBV7-2 to TRBJ2-3; 7 bases map to TRBD2. In germline, CDR1 is SGHTA, CDR2 FQGNSA. The ends lost 5 bases at V and 0 bases at J; junction bases unmatched: 8. The CDR3 runs to 16 residues. The CDR3 bases are TGTGCCAGCAGCCGGCACGCGGGAGTGAGCACAGATACGCAGTATTTT. Translating gives CASSRHAGVSTDTQYF.

CDR3 DNA: TGTGCCAGCAGCAAGTACGGGGGGGACCTCACCGGGGAGCTGTTTTTT. Translated: CASSKYGGDLTGELFF. The rearrangement uses TRBV7-3 and TRBJ2-2; 8 positions agree with TRBD2. This CDR3 contains 16 residues. J lost 4 bases, V lost 5 bases, and 9 bases had no gene match. CDR1 and CDR2 from the germline V gene are SGHTA and FQGTGA.

The chain employs TRBV18 and TRBJ2-1; D not certain. Trimming took 2 bases from V and 0 from J, leaving 17 bases between them. This CDR3 region has 18 residues. Germline assignment: CDR1 KGHSH and CDR2 LQKENI. CDR3 loop: CASSPGPTLMSSYNEQFF. CDR3 coding DNA: TGTGCCAGCTCACCAGGCCCCACCCTGATGAGCTCCTACAATGAGCAGTTCTTC.

V gene TRBV5-4 combines with J gene TRBJ1-4; D unclear. This CDR3 has 11 amino acids. CDR1 and CDR2 (germline): SGHNT, YYREEE (reference sequence). The V end was cut by 2 bases, the J end by 8 bases, with 4 bases between. CDR3 bases: TGTGCCAGCAGCTTCGGAGAAAAACTGTTTTTT. It is translated as CASSFGEKLFF.

This rearrangement joins TRBV5-1 to TRBJ1-4, with D uncertain. V gave up 0 bases and J gave up 0 bases, with 12 bases separating them. The germline gives CDR1 SGHRS, CDR2 YFSETQ. This CDR3 region has 17 residues. CDR3 residues: CASSLDPDTATNEKLFF. The CDR3 nucleotides are TGCGCCAGCAGCTTGGACCCGGATACTGCAACTAATGAAAAACTGTTTTTT.

The genes are TRBV28 and TRBJ1-4, with 9 positions matching TRBD1. The ends lost 6 bases at V and 3 bases at J; junction bases unmatched: 5. The CDR3 sequence is 15 residues long. Germline assignment: CDR1 MDHEN and CDR2 SYDVKM. The CDR3 DNA sequence: TGTGCCAGCAGCTTGGGGGACAGGGCTAATGAAAAACTGTTTTTT. This encodes CASSLGDRANEKLFF. Full variable domain (missing parts from reference TRBV28 and TRBJ1-4): DVKVTQSSRYLVKRTGEKVFLECVQDMDHENMFWYRQDPGLGLRLIYFSYDVKMKEKGDIPEGYSVSREKKERFSLILESASTNQTSMYLCASSLGDRANEKLFFGSGTQLSVL.

The genes are TRBV29-1 and TRBJ2-1; 13 bases align to TRBD2. CDR1 and CDR2 (germline): SQVTM, ANQGSEA. With V trimmed by 3 bases and J by 3 bases, 5 bases remained unmatched. This CDR3 spans 16 amino acids. CDR3 sequence reads: CSVDVGTSGNYNEQFF. The DNA of the CDR3 is TGCAGCGTTGATGTCGGGACTAGCGGGAACTACAATGAGCAGTTCTTC.

This clone was counted once. This rearrangement joins TRBV4-1 to TRBJ2-3; weak D call: TRBD1 (6 bases). This CDR3 region has 17 residues. The V gene's germline CDR1 is MGHRA and CDR2 YSYEKL. V gave up 0 bases and J gave up 3 bases, with 16 bases separating them. The CDR3 coding sequence is TGCGCCAGCAGCCAAGATCTGGGGGCTAGGGGAACAGATACGCAGTATTTT. The encoded protein is CASSQDLGARGTDTQYF.

This clone was observed a few times. The V and J genes are TRBV7-9 and TRBJ2-3; D gene uncertain. Germline values: CDR1 SEHNR, CDR2 FQNEAQ (reference sequence). V was pared by 2 bases and J by 5 bases, with 5 bases between. The CDR3 spans 12 residues. The CDR3 DNA is TGTGCCAGCAGCTTAAAGATAGATACGCAGTATTTT. It codes for CASSLKIDTQYF. Together with reference TRBV7-9 and TRBJ2-3, the CDR3 gives the full variable domain: DTGVSQNPRHKITKRGQNVTFRCDPISEHNRLYWYRQTLGQGPEFLTYFQNEAQLEKSRLLSDRFSAERPKGSFSTLEIQRTEQGDSAMYLCASSLKIDTQYFGPGTRLTVL.

The J gene is TRBJ2-2, the V gene TRBV7-2, with D maybe TRBD2 (7 bases). The CDR3 is 15 residues long. Looked up from germline, CDR1 is SGHTA and CDR2 is FQGNSA. Trimming took off 4 bases at V and 5 bases at J, with 14 bases between the two ends. CDR3: CASSSRRGGTGELFF. The CDR3 DNA sequence: TGTGCCAGCAGCTCCCGAAGGGGGGGGACCGGGGAGCTGTTTTTT. Supplemented by reference TRBV7-2 and TRBJ2-2, the full variable domain reads GAGVSQSPSNKVTEKGKDVELRCDPISGHTALYWYRQSLGQGLEFLIYFQGNSAPDKSGLPSDRFSAERTGGSVSTLTIQRTQQEDSAVYLCASSSRRGGTGELFFGEGSRLTVL.

The chain combines TRBV5-6 with TRBJ1-5, with D possibly being TRBD1 (6 bases). CDR3 length: 13 residues. Trimming took 0 bases from V and 7 from J, leaving 8 bases between them. Germline CDR1 and CDR2: SGHDT and YYEEEE. The CDR3 is CASSLGTAQPQHF. CDR3 DNA: TGTGCCAGCAGCTTGGGGACAGCCCAGCCCCAGCATTTT. Together with reference TRBV5-6 and TRBJ1-5, the CDR3 gives the full variable domain: DAGVTQSPTHLIKTRGQQVTLRCSPKSGHDTVSWYQQALGQGPQFIFQYYEEEERQRGNFPDRFSGHQFPNYSSELNVNALLLGDSALYLCASSLGTAQPQHFGDGTRLSIL.

As regards this clone: At the DNA level, this CDR3 is encoded by other sequences in the same sample as well. This chain joins TRBV10-3 and TRBJ1-5, with TRBD1 matching over 7 bases. CDR3 length: 13 residues. Germline values: CDR1 ENHRY, CDR2 SYGVKD. V shed 6 bases, J shed 4 bases, and the junction held 3 bases outside the gene matches. The CDR3 region is CAIRDRENQPQHF. CDR3 DNA sequence: TGTGCCATCAGAGACAGGGAAAATCAGCCCCAGCATTTT.

The rearrangement uses TRBV5-6 and TRBJ1-6; D ambiguous. Trimming cost V 0 bases and J 0 bases, with 4 bases left between them. This CDR3 has 15 amino acids. Germline V gene data show CDR1 as SGHDT and CDR2 as YYEEEE. The CDR3 DNA follows: TGTGCCAGCAGCTTGGGAAGCTCCTATAATTCACCCCTCCACTTT. Protein: CASSLGSSYNSPLHF.

The chain uses TRBV7-2 and TRBJ2-5; 9 bases align to TRBD1. The CDR3 is 15 residues long. Germline CDR1 SGHTA, CDR2 FQGNSA. The V segment lost 6 bases and the J segment 4 bases; nucleotides outside the gene matches: 9. Here the CDR3 DNA reads TGTGCCAGCAGGCCAAACAGGGGGCGAGGAGAGACCCAGTACTTC. This codes for CASRPNRGRGETQYF.

The rearrangement joins TRBV29-1 to TRBJ2-7; 8 bases line up with TRBD1. Germline V gene sequence: CDR1 SQVTM, CDR2 ANQGSEA. V lost 7 bases and J lost 2; bases outside the gene matches: 10. This CDR3 is 14 amino acids long. Written as DNA, the CDR3 is TGCAGCGGAACGGGACAGGCGCCACCCTACGAGCAGTACTTC. Translated: CSGTGQAPPYEQYF.

The V gene is TRBV5-5, the J gene TRBJ1-2; no firm D call. This CDR3 has 14 residues. V lost 0 bases to trimming and J lost 7 bases, with 13 bases between them. Germline-derived CDR1 and CDR2 are SGHKS and YYEKEE (reference sequence). CDR3: CASSLAADAGGYTF. DNA for the CDR3: TGTGCCAGCAGCTTGGCGGCGGACGCCGGTGGCTACACCTTC.

Written as DNA, the CDR3 is TGCAGCGTTGAAGATCTGACGGGGCTTGCCAAAAACATTCAGTACTTC. It codes for CSVEDLTGLAKNIQYF. V and J are TRBV29-1 and TRBJ2-4, with D possibly being TRBD1 or TRBD2 (5 bases each). Germline assignment: CDR1 SQVTM and CDR2 ANQGSEA. The CDR3 spans 16 residues. Deletions cut 0 bases from V and 1 base from J, with 13 bases between.

The rearrangement joins TRBV5-1 to TRBJ2-7; D is ambiguous. Germline assignment: CDR1 SGHRS and CDR2 YFSETQ. The ends were cut back, 4 bases at V and 4 bases at J, with 6 bases in the middle. CDR3 length equals 11 residues. CDR3 amino acids: CASSLQYEQYF. The DNA of the CDR3 is TGCGCCAGCAGCCTGCAATACGAGCAGTACTTC.